Below, one T cell receptor beta chain is given with its context. Its antigen is undetermined. This CDR3 region has 15 residues. Germline CDR1 and CDR2: SGHRS and YFSETQ. V lost 0 bases to trimming and J lost 0 bases, with 10 bases between them. The sample comes from a study of response to subunit inactivated influenza vaccine. Study results and caveats: Few additional T cells are recruited per seasonal influenza vaccination, authors suggested.

TCRdb fed the RT-PCR reads into MiXCR, producing one record per CDR3 protein. The table records about 520,000 distinct CDR3 sequences, approximately 6.9% of them present only once. The V gene is TRBV5-1, the J gene TRBJ2-7, with D uncertain. This receptor was taken from a man between 50 and 70 years old who received an inactivated influenza vaccine. Sequenced here: PBMCs from blood, sampled about 24 months after vaccination. In DNA, the CDR3 is TGCGCCAGCAGCTTGGGGCAGGTGAGCTCCTACGAGCAGTACTTC. Its protein product is CASSLGQVSSYEQYF.